The following is a TCR beta chain sequence with its context. Its antigen is unknown. Using CD45RO/CCR7/CD25/CD127/CD95/CD27, CD4+ naive, central memory, regulatory and stem cell-like memory cells were sorted. The data were taken from a study of beta chain features in type 1 diabetes. Study outcomes and limitations: Patients showed naive, central memory and Treg TCRB repertoires that appeared more similar than those of healthy donors. Shorter TCRB CDR3s, moderately but significantly so, marked every one of the four CD4+ subsets in Type 1 diabetes patients. Reduced insertions and increased deletions marked VDJ junctions in type 1 diabetes patients.

Expressed TCRB transcripts were sequenced because the entire RNA isolate underwent reverse transcription. Roughly 3.6 million reads on average were seen across naive, central memory and regulatory T cell samples. TCRdb's table, derived via immunoSEQ multiplex PCR, lists solely in-frame clones and lacks some. The table shows roughly 300,000 clones, with approximately 9.7% occurring only once. With 0 bases removed from V and 3 bases from J, the gap between germline ends came to 3 bases. CDR3 length: 13 amino acids. CDR1 is SGHRS, CDR2 YFSETQ, per germline. The sample consisted of central memory CD4+ T cells from blood. The chain joins TRBV5-1 to TRBJ2-2; no reliable D call. The TCR was taken from a man in his thirties or forties with type 1 diabetes. The CDR3, as DNA: TGCGCCAGCAGCTTGGGGGACACCGGGGAGCTGTTTTTT. It specifies CASSLGDTGELFF.